A single sample gave rise to the 24 T cell receptor beta chains below, sequenced in a study of T cell responses to AZD1222 COVID-19 vaccine. Sequencing was performed with immunoSEQ multiplex PCR; in TCRdb, only in-frame clones are kept and a portion is missing. In the table there are roughly 200,000 clones, almost 95% of which are singletons. Sequences were derived from peripheral blood, sampled on day 0 of AZD1222 vaccination. Source of these receptors: an adult in good health.

The gene calls are TRBV4-2 and TRBJ1-3; D is uncertain. V lost 0 bases, J lost 1 base, and 10 bases lay in between. CDR1 is LGHNA, CDR2 YNFKEQ, per germline. This CDR3 comprises 16 residues. The CDR3 region has the DNA TGTGCCAGCAGCCAAGAATTCCGGGGATCTGGAAACACCATATATTTT. Protein: CASSQEFRGSGNTIYF.

The rearrangement uses TRBV6-1 and TRBJ2-7; 7 bases fit TRBD2. The germline CDR1 and CDR2 sequences are MNHNS and SASEGT. Trimming at V came to 2 bases and at J to 2 bases, leaving 9 bases not matched to a gene. The CDR3 sequence is 16 residues long. CDR3 DNA: TGTGCCAGCAGTGAAATGCGGGGGTTTGTAACCTACGAGCAGTACTTC. Residues: CASSEMRGFVTYEQYF.

The CDR3 coding sequence is TGTGCCAGCAGCCAAGAGGGCCTAGCGGGGGGGAACACCGGGGAGCTGTTTTTT. This gives the protein CASSQEGLAGGNTGELFF. V gene TRBV4-2 combines with J gene TRBJ2-2, with TRBD2 matching 11 bases. The V gene's germline CDR1 is LGHNA and CDR2 YNFKEQ. The J segment lost 1 base and the V segment lost 0 bases, leaving 4 bases of the junction unmatched. CDR3 size: 18 residues.

The rearrangement uses TRBV9 and TRBJ1-6, with D uncertain. The V and J ends lost 4 bases and 8 bases respectively, with 16 bases between them. Germline lookup yields CDR1 SGDLS and CDR2 YYNGEE. The CDR3 is made up of 15 amino acids. The CDR3 sequence is CASSPRGSYDSPLHF. The DNA for the CDR3 is TGTGCCAGCAGCCCTAGAGGGAGTTACGATTCACCCCTCCACTTT.

This chain connects TRBV5-6 to TRBJ1-2, with D uncertain. Trimming removed 5 bases at V and 3 bases at J, with 14 bases between. The CDR3 runs to 14 residues. In germline, CDR1 is SGHDT, CDR2 YYEEEE. The CDR3 DNA follows: TGTGCCAGCAGTCGCGGACGGGAGGACTATGGCTACACCTTC. This translates into CASSRGREDYGYTF.

The chain uses TRBV23-1 and TRBJ1-2; D is uncertain. TRBV23-1 qualifies as an ORF whose function is uncertain. With 4 bases removed from V and 5 bases from J, the gap between germline ends came to 17 bases. This CDR3 comprises 15 residues. CDR3 bases: TGCGCCAGCAGTCCCCAGACCGGGAGGAGGTATGGCTACACCTTC. Encoded protein: CASSPQTGRRYGYTF.

V gene TRBV10-3 combines with J gene TRBJ1-2, with D tentatively TRBD1 (5 bases). The CDR3 totals 14 residues. CDR1 and CDR2 (germline): ENHRY, SYGVKD. The germline V and J ends were trimmed by 2 bases and 4 bases, with 11 bases remaining between them. In DNA form, the CDR3 reads TGTGCCATCAGTGAGGGCAGGGAGGCCTATGGCTACACCTTC. Its translation is CAISEGREAYGYTF.

The chain couples TRBV24-1 to TRBJ2-5; 8 nucleotides align to TRBD1. Germline values: CDR1 KGHDR, CDR2 SFDVKD. V shed 3 bases, J shed 4 bases, and the junction held 6 bases outside the gene matches. This CDR3 is 15 amino acids long. CDR3 bases: TGTGCCACCAGTGATGCCGGCAGGGGGCGAGAGACCCAGTACTTC. Its translation: CATSDAGRGRETQYF.

The gene calls are TRBV6-5 and TRBJ2-7; D possibly uses TRBD1 or TRBD2 (5 bases each). Germline CDR1 is MNHEY and CDR2 is SVGAGI. With 7 bases removed from V and 2 bases from J, the gap between germline ends came to 9 bases. This CDR3 has 12 amino acids. CDR3 protein: CASTGAAYEQYF. Here the CDR3 DNA reads TGTGCCAGCACCGGGGCGGCCTACGAGCAGTACTTC.

Turning to this clone: This specimen includes other DNA sequences encoding the same CDR3. The chain combines TRBV29-1 with TRBJ1-1, with D possibly matching TRBD1 (5 bases). The V gene's germline CDR1 is SQVTM and CDR2 ANQGSEA. This CDR3 is built from 14 residues. V dropped 5 bases and J dropped 1 base, with 14 bases sitting between them. The CDR3 DNA is TGCAGCGTTACGCACAGGAACGGGAACACTGAAGCTTTCTTT. It translates to CSVTHRNGNTEAFF. The full variable domain, rest sourced from reference TRBV29-1 and TRBJ1-1, is SAVISQKPSRDICQRGTSLTIQCQVDSQVTMMFWYRQQPGQSLTLIATANQGSEATYESGFVIDKFPISRPNLTFSTLTVSNMSPEDSSIYLCSVTHRNGNTEAFFGQGTRLTVV.

The chain's CDR3 is CASSLGRGRSGADTQYF. The CDR3 nucleotides are TGTGCCAGCAGCTTAGGGCGCGGGAGGAGCGGCGCAGATACGCAGTATTTT. The chain uses TRBV11-3 and TRBJ2-3; 8 positions agree with TRBD2. Unmatched junction bases numbered 10, after V lost 1 base and J lost 4 bases. From germline, CDR1 is SGHNT and CDR2 YENEEA. This CDR3 is built from 17 residues.

The count of this clone is one. The V and J genes are TRBV11-3 and TRBJ1-1; a possible D gene is TRBD1 (5 bases). This CDR3 comprises 13 residues. CDR1 is SGHNT, CDR2 YENEEA, per germline. Trimming cost V 4 bases and J 10 bases, with 16 bases left between them. CDR3 region: CASSSSPRGRAFF. CDR3 nucleotides: TGTGCCAGCAGCTCATCCCCGAGGGGACGAGCTTTCTTT.

The V call is TRBV11-1, the J call TRBJ2-3; perhaps D is TRBD1 or TRBD2 (7 bases each). This CDR3 is built from 16 residues. With 4 bases removed from V and 4 bases from J, the gap between germline ends came to 18 bases. Germline CDR1 is SGHAT and CDR2 is FQDESV (reference sequence). The CDR3 region is CASSSTGRGRADTQYF. As DNA, the CDR3 is TGTGCCAGCAGCTCGACAGGGAGGGGTAGGGCAGATACGCAGTATTTT.

The chain recombines TRBV28 with TRBJ1-1; maybe TRBD1 (5 bases). This CDR3 spans 14 amino acids. Germline values: CDR1 MDHEN, CDR2 SYDVKM. V shed 7 bases and J shed 4 bases, with 16 bases lying between them. CDR3 sequence: CASTYPERGTEAFF. The CDR3 DNA is TGTGCCAGCACCTACCCTGAGAGGGGCACTGAAGCTTTCTTT. The whole variable domain, remainder taken from reference TRBV28 and TRBJ1-1, is DVKVTQSSRYLVKRTGEKVFLECVQDMDHENMFWYRQDPGLGLRLIYFSYDVKMKEKGDIPEGYSVSREKKERFSLILESASTNQTSMYLCASTYPERGTEAFFGQGTRLTVV.

The chain carries TRBV28 and TRBJ1-2; the D gene is possibly TRBD1 (5 bases). V lost 2 bases and J lost 3, with 10 bases in between. Germline V gives CDR1 MDHEN, CDR2 SYDVKM. CDR3 length: 14 amino acids. The CDR3 region is CASSLGAPHYGYTF. CDR3 nucleotides: TGTGCCAGCAGTTTAGGGGCCCCCCACTATGGCTACACCTTC.

The V gene is TRBV2, the J gene TRBJ2-1; perhaps TRBD2 as D (6 bases). The CDR3 covers 13 residues. Germline CDR1 SNHLY, CDR2 FYNNEI. V was shortened by 6 bases and J by 9 bases, with 15 bases between the two germline ends. CDR3 sequence: CASREEMGGEQFF. The CDR3 bases are TGTGCCAGCAGGGAGGAAATGGGGGGTGAGCAGTTCTTC. Full variable domain (rest looked up from reference TRBV2 and TRBJ2-1): EPEVTQTPSHQVTQMGQEVILRCVPISNHLYFYWYRQILGQKVEFLVSFYNNEISEKSEIFDDQFSVERPDGSNFTLKIRSTKLEDSAMYFCASREEMGGEQFFGPGTRLTVL.

V and J are TRBV19 and TRBJ2-3; 12 bases fit TRBD2. CDR3 length equals 16 residues. Germline V CDR1 and CDR2: LNHDA, SQIVND (reference sequence). V lost 4 bases and J lost 2; bases outside the gene matches: 4. The CDR3 sequence: CASSRTSGGTTDTQYF. The CDR3 DNA follows: TGTGCCAGTAGTAGAACTAGCGGGGGGACCACAGATACGCAGTATTTT.

V usage is TRBV6-5 and J usage is TRBJ2-7; 11 bases agree with TRBD2. The germline CDR1 and CDR2 sequences are MNHEY and SVGAGI. Trimming cost V 9 bases and J 5 bases; bases outside gene matches: 12. This CDR3 has 15 amino acids. The CDR3 DNA reads as TGTGCCAGTACTAGCGGGAGTACCTACCCCCACGAGCAGTACTTC. Translation gives CASTSGSTYPHEQYF.

The gene calls are TRBV5-5 and TRBJ2-6, with D perhaps matching TRBD1 (7 bases). This CDR3 comprises 16 residues. The V end was cut by 0 bases, the J end by 1 base, with 8 bases between. Germline CDR1 is SGHKS and CDR2 is YYEKEE (reference sequence). CDR3 nucleotides: TGTGCCAGCAGCTTGGCAGGGGGGTCTGGGGCCAACGTCCTGACTTTC. Protein sequence: CASSLAGGSGANVLTF. The full variable domain, with the rest looked up from reference TRBV5-5 and TRBJ2-6, is DAGVTQSPTHLIKTRGQQVTLRCSPISGHKSVSWYQQVLGQGPQFIFQYYEKEERGRGNFPDRFSARQFPNYSSELNVNALLLGDSALYLCASSLAGGSGANVLTFGAGSRLTVL.

This chain connects TRBV6-5 to TRBJ1-1; the D is unclear. The CDR3 has 15 residues. Trimming removed 2 bases at V and 4 bases at J, with 14 bases between. Germline V lookup: CDR1 MNHEY, CDR2 SVGAGI. CDR3 in amino acids: CASSYGAGIGTEAFF. Here the CDR3 DNA reads TGTGCCAGCAGTTACGGTGCGGGGATAGGCACTGAAGCTTTCTTT.

This clone was seen a single time. The chain uses TRBV18 and TRBJ2-7, with a possible D match to TRBD1 (5 bases). Germline V gene lookup returns CDR1 KGHSH and CDR2 LQKENI. CDR3 length: 14 residues. Trimming pared 3 bases from V and 2 bases from J, leaving 11 bases between. For the CDR3, the DNA is TGTGCCAGCTCACCCCGATCAGGGACCTACGAGCAGTACTTC. It is translated as CASSPRSGTYEQYF.

The chain joins TRBV7-2 to TRBJ1-6; D is uncertain. V lost 1 base and J 10 bases, leaving 14 bases between the germline ends. CDR3 length: 15 residues. CDR1 is SGHTA, CDR2 FQGNSA, per germline. The CDR3 sequence: CASSLVAQVRSPLHF. The DNA of the CDR3 is TGTGCCAGCAGCTTAGTGGCCCAGGTTCGGTCACCCCTCCACTTT.

The chain employs TRBV5-6 and TRBJ2-5; TRBD1 matches at 7 bases. This CDR3 has 14 residues. V shed 1 base, J shed 4 bases, and the junction held 4 bases outside the gene matches. Germline-derived CDR1 and CDR2 are SGHDT and YYEEEE. CDR3 nucleotide sequence: TGTGCCAGCAGCTTGATCGGGACAGCAGAGACCCAGTACTTC. The encoded protein is CASSLIGTAETQYF.

A word on this clone: The sample has other DNA sequences that encode this CDR3 too. J is TRBJ2-5 and V is TRBV18, with D hard to call. Germline V gene sequence: CDR1 KGHSH, CDR2 LQKENI. This CDR3 contains 13 residues. Deletions cut 2 bases from V and 1 base from J, with 5 bases between. CDR3 amino acids: CASSPTVQETQYF. CDR3 DNA sequence: TGTGCCAGCTCACCAACGGTCCAAGAGACCCAGTACTTC.